Listed below are T cell receptor beta chains from one sample, sequenced in a study of T cells in Graves' hyperthyroidism and ophthalmopathy. One entry per CDR3 protein results from TCRdb running MiXCR on the multiplex PCR reads. Of 700,000 or so distinct CDR3 sequences detected, about 14% appear once; the ten largest clones hold around 12%. Material for sequencing was blood. The receptors were sampled from a woman aged 50 to 65 with Graves' ophthalmopathy. Both conserved end residues are part of each CDR3. A D gene is named only where the DNA matches it firmly. Some rows mark clone size as missing; the rest say once, few, many or name a class of expanded clone.

abundance	v_gene	d_gene	j_gene	CDR3aa	CDR3nt
many	TRBV30	TRBD1	TRBJ2-7	CAWSRKHGQGADEQYF	TGTGCCTGGAGTCGAAAACACGGACAGGGGGCGGACGAGCAGTACTTC
many	TRBV7-2	.	TRBJ2-2	CASSLGKGANTGELFF	TGTGCCAGCAGCTTAGGCAAGGGTGCGAACACCGGGGAGCTGTTTTTT
many	TRBV12-3/TRBV12-4	.	TRBJ1-2	CASSRSTVDGYTF	TGTGCCAGCAGCCGCTCGACAGTGGATGGCTACACCTTC
many	TRBV5-1	TRBD2	TRBJ2-5	CASSSGLAFLQETQYF	TGCGCCAGCAGCTCGGGACTAGCCTTTCTCCAAGAGACCCAGTACTTC
few	TRBV19	.	TRBJ1-2	CASTQFDRNYGYTF	TGTGCCAGTACCCAGTTCGACCGGAACTATGGCTACACCTTC
.	TRBV18	.	TRBJ2-7	CASSPLQGTYEQYF	TGTGCCAGCTCACCCCTCCAGGGAACCTACGAGCAGTACTTC
.	TRBV6-5	.	TRBJ2-6	CASSYFKGYSGANVLTF	TGTGCCAGCAGTTACTTTAAGGGGTACTCTGGGGCCAACGTCCTGACTTTC
many	TRBV7-9	.	TRBJ2-1	CASSPNERDYNEQFF	TGTGCCAGCAGCCCTAACGAGCGTGACTACAATGAGCAGTTCTTC
many	TRBV19	.	TRBJ2-5	CASSSQGRETQYF	TGTGCCAGCAGCTCCCAGGGGAGAGAGACCCAGTACTTC
many	TRBV7-2	TRBD2	TRBJ2-1	CASSLGGRVNEQFF	TGTGCCAGCAGCTTAGGTGGGAGGGTCAATGAGCAGTTCTTC
.	TRBV28	.	TRBJ2-7	CASSFVLLTYEQYF	TGTGCCAGCAGTTTTGTACTGTTGACGTACGAGCAGTACTTC
few	TRBV20-1	TRBD1	TRBJ2-1	CSANDRDNEQFF	TGCAGTGCTAACGACAGGGACAATGAGCAGTTCTTC
many	TRBV12-3/TRBV12-4	.	TRBJ2-5	CASSTPGLNKETQYF	TGTGCCAGCAGCACACCGGGACTGAATAAAGAGACCCAGTACTTC
many	TRBV28	TRBD2	TRBJ2-7	CASRGLAGIGEQYF	TGTGCCAGCAGGGGACTAGCAGGGATAGGCGAGCAGTACTTC
many	TRBV5-6	.	TRBJ2-1	CASSFLSPYNEQFF	TGTGCCAGCAGCTTCCTGAGTCCCTACAATGAGCAGTTCTTC
.	TRBV9	.	TRBJ2-7	CASSVSIGTAAYEQYF	TGTGCCAGCAGCGTAAGTATTGGGACCGCCGCCTACGAGCAGTACTTC
.	TRBV19	TRBD1	TRBJ1-1	CASNERQGYSEAFF	TGTGCCAGTAACGAAAGACAGGGGTATAGTGAAGCTTTCTTT
many	TRBV20-1	TRBD2	TRBJ2-7	CSARKGTSGRDTYEQYF	TGCAGTGCTAGAAAGGGGACTAGCGGGAGAGACACCTACGAGCAGTACTTC
many	TRBV5-1	.	TRBJ2-1	CASSLVPDSYNEQFF	TGCGCCAGCAGCTTGGTTCCCGACTCCTACAATGAGCAGTTCTTC
many	TRBV5-1	.	TRBJ1-3	CASTPHPGVEGNTIYF	TGCGCCAGCACCCCCCACCCCGGGGTCGAGGGAAACACCATATATTTT
many	TRBV12-3/TRBV12-4	.	TRBJ2-7	CASSLLVSGEQYF	TGTGCCAGCAGTTTACTCGTGAGTGGAGAGCAGTACTTC
few	TRBV5-5	.	TRBJ2-2	CATRPSGGVTGELFF	TGTGCCACCCGCCCCTCCGGGGGCGTCACCGGGGAGCTGTTTTTT
few	TRBV7-2	.	TRBJ1-4	CASSFAQGNEKLFF	TGTGCCAGCAGCTTTGCCCAGGGTAATGAAAAACTGTTTTTT
.	TRBV5-1	.	TRBJ2-1	CASSLEGSNSYNEQFF	TGCGCCAGCAGCTTGGAAGGCAGCAATTCCTACAATGAGCAGTTCTTC
many	TRBV7-9	.	TRBJ2-1	CASSSVSNEQFF	TGTGCCAGCAGCTCAGTTAGCAATGAGCAGTTCTTC
few	TRBV7-3	TRBD2	TRBJ2-3	CASSDQPAGAPGDTQYF	TGTGCCAGCAGCGACCAACCAGCGGGAGCACCGGGAGATACGCAGTATTTT
many	TRBV28	TRBD1	TRBJ2-7	CASSSRRQGVSVYEQYF	TGTGCCAGCAGTTCCCGAAGACAGGGGGTATCCGTCTACGAGCAGTACTTC
.	TRBV6-2/TRBV6-3	TRBD2	TRBJ2-2	CASSYSLLAGMGAGELFF	TGTGCCAGCAGTTACTCGCTCCTAGCGGGAATGGGCGCCGGGGAGCTGTTTTTT
.	TRBV20-1	TRBD2	TRBJ2-3	CSARTTSGGTDTQYF	TGCAGTGCTAGAACCACTAGCGGGGGCACAGATACGCAGTATTTT
few	TRBV20-1	TRBD2	TRBJ2-7	CSAATSGLPEQYF	TGCAGTGCTGCTACTAGCGGGCTACCCGAGCAGTACTTC
.	TRBV20-1	TRBD2	TRBJ2-1	CSARELFSGIKNEQFF	TGCAGTGCTAGAGAGCTCTTTAGCGGGATAAAAAATGAGCAGTTCTTC
many	TRBV7-8	.	TRBJ1-2	CASTQDSSYGYTF	TGTGCCAGCACCCAAGACAGTTCCTATGGCTACACCTTC
few	TRBV9	.	TRBJ2-3	CASSVVPGADTQYF	TGTGCCAGCAGCGTAGTCCCAGGGGCAGATACGCAGTATTTT
many	TRBV12-3/TRBV12-4	.	TRBJ2-1	CASSSWGNEQFF	TGTGCCAGCAGTTCTTGGGGCAATGAGCAGTTCTTC
.	TRBV20-1	TRBD1	TRBJ1-6	CSAKPWTGTVDSPLHF	TGCAGTGCTAAACCCTGGACAGGGACCGTCGATTCACCCCTCCACTTT
many	TRBV3-1	.	TRBJ2-3	CASSQDATDKADTQYF	TGTGCCAGCAGCCAAGATGCGACGGACAAAGCAGATACGCAGTATTTT
many	TRBV27	.	TRBJ2-2	CASSANRDLNTGELFF	TGTGCCAGCAGCGCAAACCGGGACCTGAACACCGGGGAGCTGTTTTTT
many	TRBV20-1	TRBD2	TRBJ2-7	CSASPRLAVPSSYEQYF	TGCAGTGCTAGTCCGCGACTAGCGGTTCCCAGCTCCTACGAGCAGTACTTC
.	TRBV11-2	TRBD1	TRBJ2-4	CASSSLQGAKNIQYF	TGTGCCAGCAGTTCTCTACAGGGGGCCAAAAACATTCAGTACTTC
many	TRBV7-2	TRBD1	TRBJ1-1	CASSSRTGVLVEAFF	TGTGCCAGCAGCTCCCGAACAGGGGTATTGGTTGAAGCTTTCTTT
many	TRBV28	.	TRBJ2-7	CASTLTLGESRYEQYF	TGTGCCAGCACCCTTACCCTCGGGGAGAGTAGGTACGAGCAGTACTTC
few	TRBV2	TRBD2	TRBJ2-5	CASRGRTQLAGEETQYF	TGTGCCTCCCGAGGGCGGACACAACTAGCGGGAGAAGAGACCCAGTACTTC
few	TRBV6-2/TRBV6-3	TRBD2	TRBJ2-7	CASRSRSGGSYEQYF	TGTGCCAGCAGATCGCGGAGCGGGGGGTCCTACGAGCAGTACTTC
.	TRBV12-3/TRBV12-4	TRBD2	TRBJ2-7	CASSQGGWGQYF	TGTGCCAGCAGCCAGGGAGGGTGGGGGCAGTACTTC
few	TRBV6-2/TRBV6-3	TRBD2	TRBJ2-2	CASTWTSRGTGELFF	TGTGCCAGCACCTGGACTAGCCGGGGCACCGGGGAGCTGTTTTTT
.	TRBV6-2/TRBV6-3	.	TRBJ2-7	CASSYSRDTNIPYEQYF	TGTGCCAGCAGTTACTCGCGGGACACCAACATCCCCTACGAGCAGTACTTC
many	TRBV12-3/TRBV12-4	.	TRBJ2-1	CASSSQTRSYNEQFF	TGTGCCAGCAGCAGTCAGACCCGCTCCTACAATGAGCAGTTCTTC
.	TRBV12-3/TRBV12-4	.	TRBJ1-4	CASSLLGRNEKLFF	TGTGCCAGCAGTCTCTTGGGAAGGAATGAAAAACTGTTTTTT
.	TRBV6-4	.	TRBJ2-1	CASSDSDNNEQFF	TGTGCCAGCAGTGACTCGGACAACAATGAGCAGTTCTTC
many	TRBV20-1	.	TRBJ2-5	CSARTPGTQYF	TGCAGTGCCCGGACCCCGGGGACCCAGTACTTC
few	TRBV2	.	TRBJ2-3	CASTDGQYF	TGTGCCAGCACGGACGGGCAGTATTTT
many	TRBV12-3/TRBV12-4	TRBD1	TRBJ2-3	CASSFGDSLQYF	TGTGCCAGCAGTTTTGGGGACAGTCTGCAGTATTTT